This T cell receptor beta chain originates from a study of breast tumors, draining lymph nodes, adjacent tissues. Findings and limits, study-wide: Findings are consistent with lymph node origin and intratumoral expansion of most tumor T cells. Tumor TCR diversity was below lymph nodes but above nontumor tissue. Luminal-like breast cancer showed significantly greater tumor-nontumor repertoire similarity than basal-like breast cancer did.

Details on this clonotype: The antigen remains unidentified.

V lost 8 bases and J lost 2, with 9 bases in between. Germline lookup yields CDR1 SGHAT and CDR2 FQNNGV. This CDR3 has 12 residues. TCRdb analysed the multiplex PCR reads with MiXCR anew, one entry per CDR3 protein. The sample consists of 270,000 or so distinct CDR3 sequences, more than 30% of them appearing once. Samples came from axillary lymph nodes draining the breast cancer. Sequences were obtained from axillary lymph node tissue. The receptor was isolated from a female donor with breast cancer. Some clones in this sample may be carry-over from other donors' samples. The chain combines TRBV11-2 with TRBJ1-2; D is unclear. Written as DNA, the CDR3 is TGTGCCAGCGGCTCCGGAAACTATGGCTACACCTTC. Translation: CASGSGNYGYTF.